These T cell receptor beta chains were read from a single sample in a study of T cell repertoires in cytomegalovirus infection. TCRdb independently ran MiXCR on the reads; one entry per CDR3 protein. The sample lists roughly 990,000 distinct CDR3 sequences, 25% to 40% occurring once. Their antigens are not known. Sample: cultured CD8+ T cells from PBMCs, taken from culture after CMV antigen stimulation. These receptors were collected from a human donor in good health (CMV status not recorded). Some clones in this sample may be carry-over from other donors' samples. CDR3s include the opening cysteine and the closing phenylalanine or tryptophan. Each record gives: clone size, J gene, V gene, D gene, CDR3 protein, CDR3 DNA. D genes are given only for firm matches. Clone size appears in some rows only: once, few, many, or a class for an expanded clone.

abundance: few; j_gene: TRBJ2-7; v_gene: TRBV11-2; d_gene: TRBD1; CDR3aa: CASTPRGPYEQYF; CDR3nt: TGTGCCAGCACCCCCAGGGGGCCCTACGAGCAGTACTTC
abundance: .; j_gene: TRBJ1-1; v_gene: TRBV25-1; d_gene: .; CDR3aa: CASSEYYRGPGSEAFF; CDR3nt: TGTGCCAGCAGTGAATATTACCGGGGCCCGGGATCTGAAGCTTTCTTT
abundance: .; j_gene: TRBJ2-5; v_gene: TRBV10-2; d_gene: .; CDR3aa: CASSEGKGRGETQYF; CDR3nt: TGCGCCAGCAGTGAGGGGAAGGGGAGAGGAGAGACCCAGTACTTC
abundance: many; j_gene: TRBJ2-4; v_gene: TRBV12-3/TRBV12-4; d_gene: TRBD1; CDR3aa: CASSFRPQGAYDIQYF; CDR3nt: TGTGCCAGCAGTTTTCGCCCTCAGGGGGCCTATGACATTCAGTACTTC
abundance: few; j_gene: TRBJ2-1; v_gene: TRBV6-5; d_gene: .; CDR3aa: CASSSVIAAPYNEQFF; CDR3nt: TGTGCCAGCAGTTCGGTTATAGCGGCCCCCTACAATGAGCAGTTCTTC
abundance: many; j_gene: TRBJ1-6; v_gene: TRBV7-8; d_gene: .; CDR3aa: CASSPGGDNSPLHF; CDR3nt: TGTGCCAGCAGCCCCGGAGGGGATAATTCACCCCTCCACTTT
abundance: many; j_gene: TRBJ2-2; v_gene: TRBV7-6; d_gene: .; CDR3aa: CASSLEGGYLANTGELFF; CDR3nt: TGTGCCAGCAGCCTTGAGGGGGGGTATTTGGCGAACACCGGGGAGCTGTTTTTT
abundance: few; j_gene: TRBJ2-7; v_gene: TRBV19; d_gene: TRBD1; CDR3aa: CASSITGTAYEQYF; CDR3nt: TGTGCCAGTAGTATCACCGGGACAGCGTACGAGCAGTACTTC
abundance: .; j_gene: TRBJ1-5; v_gene: TRBV6-6; d_gene: TRBD1; CDR3aa: CAIGGQGPNQPQHF; CDR3nt: TGTGCCATCGGGGGACAGGGGCCCAATCAGCCCCAGCATTTT
abundance: many; j_gene: TRBJ2-1; v_gene: TRBV7-8; d_gene: .; CDR3aa: CASSSLSYNEQFF; CDR3nt: TGTGCCAGCAGCTCCCTCTCCTACAATGAGCAGTTCTTC
abundance: many; j_gene: TRBJ2-5; v_gene: TRBV7-6; d_gene: TRBD2; CDR3aa: CASTSGGPWGQETQYF; CDR3nt: TGTGCCAGCACTAGCGGGGGCCCTTGGGGCCAAGAGACCCAGTACTTC
abundance: few; j_gene: TRBJ1-1; v_gene: TRBV6-5; d_gene: .; CDR3aa: CASSLTTPNTEAFF; CDR3nt: TGTGCCAGCAGCCTCACCACTCCGAACACTGAAGCTTTCTTT
abundance: .; j_gene: TRBJ2-3; v_gene: TRBV4-1; d_gene: .; CDR3aa: CASSQVGGIPDTQYF; CDR3nt: TGCGCCAGCAGCCAAGTTGGGGGCATCCCAGATACGCAGTATTTT
abundance: .; j_gene: TRBJ1-2; v_gene: TRBV19; d_gene: .; CDR3aa: CASSVHPGGYTF; CDR3nt: TGTGCCAGTAGTGTTCATCCGGGAGGCTACACCTTC
abundance: many; j_gene: TRBJ1-2; v_gene: TRBV7-9; d_gene: .; CDR3aa: CASSPPDGKGYGYTF; CDR3nt: TGTGCCAGCAGCCCCCCCGACGGGAAGGGCTATGGCTACACCTTC
abundance: few; j_gene: TRBJ1-1; v_gene: TRBV7-8; d_gene: .; CDR3aa: CASSLASWRGMNTEAFF; CDR3nt: TGTGCCAGCAGCTTAGCCAGCTGGAGAGGGATGAACACTGAAGCTTTCTTT
abundance: .; j_gene: TRBJ2-2; v_gene: TRBV5-1; d_gene: .; CDR3aa: CASRLGTVDTGELFF; CDR3nt: TGCGCCAGCAGATTGGGAACAGTGGACACCGGGGAGCTGTTTTTT
abundance: many; j_gene: TRBJ1-5; v_gene: TRBV18; d_gene: TRBD1; CDR3aa: CASSPPHPTGGNQPQHF; CDR3nt: TGTGCCAGCTCACCTCCCCACCCGACAGGGGGAAATCAGCCCCAGCATTTT
abundance: many; j_gene: TRBJ2-2; v_gene: TRBV7-9; d_gene: .; CDR3aa: CASSLALKAGELFF; CDR3nt: TGTGCCAGCAGCTTAGCGCTAAAGGCCGGGGAGCTGTTTTTT
abundance: .; j_gene: TRBJ1-4; v_gene: TRBV6-2/TRBV6-3; d_gene: TRBD1; CDR3aa: CASSYPPGQVNNEKLFF; CDR3nt: TGTGCCAGCAGTTACCCCCCGGGACAGGTTAATAATGAAAAACTGTTTTTT
abundance: .; j_gene: TRBJ2-7; v_gene: TRBV18; d_gene: .; CDR3aa: CASSPFQTAYEQYF; CDR3nt: TGTGCCAGCTCACCTTTCCAAACCGCCTACGAGCAGTACTTC
abundance: few; j_gene: TRBJ1-1; v_gene: TRBV10-3; d_gene: .; CDR3aa: CAIGPPHLVYTEAFF; CDR3nt: TGTGCCATCGGGCCACCCCATTTGGTTTACACTGAAGCTTTCTTT